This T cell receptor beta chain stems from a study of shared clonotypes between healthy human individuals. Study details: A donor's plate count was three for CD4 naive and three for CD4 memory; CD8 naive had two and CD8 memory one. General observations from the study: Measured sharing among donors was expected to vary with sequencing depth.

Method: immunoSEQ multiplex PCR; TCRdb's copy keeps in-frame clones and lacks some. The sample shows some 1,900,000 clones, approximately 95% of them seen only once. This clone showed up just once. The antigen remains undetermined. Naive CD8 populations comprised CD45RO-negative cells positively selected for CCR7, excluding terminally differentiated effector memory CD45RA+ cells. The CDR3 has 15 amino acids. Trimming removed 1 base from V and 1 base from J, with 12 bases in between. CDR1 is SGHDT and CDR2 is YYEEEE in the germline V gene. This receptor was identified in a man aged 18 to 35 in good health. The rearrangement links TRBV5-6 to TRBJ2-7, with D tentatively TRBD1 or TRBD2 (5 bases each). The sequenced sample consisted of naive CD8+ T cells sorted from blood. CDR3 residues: CASSLLGVGSYEQYF. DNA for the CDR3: TGTGCCAGCAGCTTGTTGGGGGTTGGATCCTACGAGCAGTACTTC.